These 5 T cell receptor beta chains were all obtained from the same sample, sequenced in a study of immune characterization of retroperitoneal liposarcoma. Using its own MiXCR run on the PCR reads, TCRdb lists one record per CDR3 protein. The sample consists of around 3,000 distinct CDR3 sequences, around 50% of them appearing once. Sequencing input: tumor tissue. The source of these receptors is a male donor with retroperitoneal liposarcoma.

By sample fraction, this clonotype is medium-sized. This rearrangement joins TRBV10-2 to TRBJ2-7; a possible D gene is TRBD2 (5 bases). CDR1 is WSHSY and CDR2 is SAAADI in the germline V gene. CDR3 length equals 20 residues. Trimming took off 6 bases at V and 6 bases at J, with 36 bases between the two ends. The CDR3 spells CASREPNGLADTGLMGEQYF. CDR3 coding DNA: TGCGCCAGCAGGGAGCCTAACGGACTGGCCGATACTGGGCTCATGGGCGAGCAGTACTTC.

CDR3 protein: CASSSRAEADTQYF. For the CDR3, the DNA is TGTGCCAGCAGCTCGCGAGCGGAGGCAGATACGCAGTATTTT. The rearrangement joins TRBV11-1 to TRBJ2-3, with D perhaps TRBD2 (5 bases). V lost 4 bases and J 4 bases, leaving 12 bases between the germline ends. Germline assignment: CDR1 SGHAT and CDR2 FQDESV (reference sequence). This CDR3 comprises 14 residues.

This clonotype was seen more than once but under ten times. The chain uses TRBV5-4 and TRBJ1-1; the D is unclear. The CDR3 sequence is 15 residues long. Trimming stripped 4 bases from V and 0 bases from J, with 13 bases between. Germline V gene data show CDR1 as SGHNT and CDR2 as YYREEE (reference sequence). The CDR3 DNA is TGTGCCAGCAGCCCGGTTGGGAGCATGAACACTGAAGCTTTCTTT. It yields the protein CASSPVGSMNTEAFF. The whole variable domain, remainder taken from reference TRBV5-4 and TRBJ1-1, is ETGVTQSPTHLIKTRGQQVTLRCSSQSGHNTVSWYQQALGQGPQFIFQYYREEENGRGNFPPRFSGLQFPNYSSELNVNALELDDSALYLCASSPVGSMNTEAFFGQGTRLTVV.

This clonotype was seen a few times. The chain carries TRBV12-3 or TRBV12-4 and TRBJ2-2; maybe TRBD1 (5 bases). The CDR3 sequence is 12 residues long. Trimming shortened V by 6 bases and J by 7 bases, and 9 bases separated the two germline ends. The DNA of the CDR3 is TGTGCCAGCAGCCTCAGGGTCGGGGAGCTGTTTTTT. Protein: CASSLRVGELFF.

Only one count was recorded for this clonotype. The chain joins TRBV6-1 to TRBJ2-1, with 8 bases that match TRBD2. V lost 6 bases to trimming and J lost 7 bases; unmatched junction nucleotides: 17. The CDR3 consists of 17 residues. Germline CDR1 reads MNHNS; CDR2 reads SASEGT. The CDR3 is CASSPSGRSGIYNEQFF. The CDR3 coding sequence is TGTGCCAGCAGCCCCTCGGGTCGTAGCGGGATATATAATGAGCAGTTCTTC.